This entry lists 17 T cell receptor beta chains sequenced from one sample in a study of blood T cell repertoires in COVID-19. Some clones are missing from TCRdb's copy, which holds only in-frame ones; the method was immunoSEQ multiplex PCR. The sample consists of roughly 300,000 clones, approximately 88% of them appearing once. Sequencing was carried out using peripheral blood. The receptors were gathered from a man younger than 35 who had recovered from COVID-19.

The gene calls are TRBV7-3 and TRBJ2-2; D is possibly TRBD1 (6 bases). This CDR3 contains 14 residues. Germline V gene sequence: CDR1 SGHTA, CDR2 FQGTGA. V was shortened by 5 bases and J by 1 base, with 8 bases between the two germline ends. CDR3 loop: CASSGQRNTGELFF. CDR3 DNA sequence: TGTGCCAGCAGCGGACAGCGGAACACCGGGGAGCTGTTTTTT.

This clone was counted between two and nine times. The rearrangement uses TRBV7-8 and TRBJ2-7; D gene uncertain. Trimming stripped 1 base from V and 7 bases from J, with 11 bases between. CDR3 size: 13 residues. Germline V lookup: CDR1 SGHVS, CDR2 FQNEAQ. Written as DNA, the CDR3 is TGTGCCAGCAGCTTAGGCTTAGATAATGAGCAGTACTTC. Protein: CASSLGLDNEQYF.

The rearrangement links TRBV2 to TRBJ2-3; TRBD1 is a possible D gene (5 bases). V gave up 6 bases and J gave up 0 bases, with 7 bases separating them. The CDR3 runs to 13 residues. CDR1 and CDR2 from the germline V gene are SNHLY and FYNNEI. CDR3 loop: CASRRQSTDTQYF. The CDR3 nucleotides are TGTGCCAGCAGGAGACAGAGCACAGATACGCAGTATTTT. Supplemented by reference TRBV2 and TRBJ2-3, the full variable domain reads EPEVTQTPSHQVTQMGQEVILRCVPISNHLYFYWYRQILGQKVEFLVSFYNNEISEKSEIFDDQFSVERPDGSNFTLKIRSTKLEDSAMYFCASRRQSTDTQYFGPGTRLTVL.

The chain is built from TRBV7-9 and TRBJ2-3; 12 bases map to TRBD2. This CDR3 contains 19 residues. Per the germline V gene, CDR1 is SEHNR and CDR2 is FQNEAQ (reference sequence). Trimming cost V 11 bases and J 2 bases; bases outside gene matches: 20. The CDR3 loop is CAGPPLETSGGAFTDTQYF. CDR3 DNA sequence: TGTGCCGGACCCCCCTTGGAGACTAGCGGGGGCGCTTTCACAGATACGCAGTATTTT.

The rearrangement joins TRBV29-1 to TRBJ2-3; D gene uncertain. The CDR3 is 12 residues long. Germline-derived CDR1 and CDR2 are SQVTM and ANQGSEA. Trimming pared 5 bases from V and 0 bases from J, leaving 6 bases between. The CDR3 nucleotides are TGCAGCGTTTTATCTAGCACAGATACGCAGTATTTT. Amino acids: CSVLSSTDTQYF.

The DNA for the CDR3 is TGTGCCAGCAGCTTCGACGGGACAGGGCGCCCAGATACGCAGTATTTT. Translated: CASSFDGTGRPDTQYF. The chain has TRBV5-4 and TRBJ2-3; 9 positions match TRBD1. With 2 bases clipped from V and 4 bases from J, the junction kept 8 bases outside the gene matches. Looked up from germline, CDR1 is SGHNT and CDR2 is YYREEE (reference sequence). The CDR3 spans 16 residues.

As regards this clone: The same CDR3 also results from other DNA sequences found in this sample. The chain joins TRBV3-1 (or the pseudogene TRBV3-2) to TRBJ2-7, with 10 nucleotides matching TRBD1. V lost 5 bases and J lost 3; bases outside the gene matches: 1. The germline gives CDR1 LGHDT, CDR2 YNNKEL (reference sequence). The length of the CDR3 is 13 residues. The CDR3 is CASSRDRGYEQYF. CDR3 nucleotide sequence: TGTGCCAGCAGCAGGGACAGGGGCTACGAGCAGTACTTC.

This clone was picked up a small number of times. The chain recombines TRBV5-1 with TRBJ2-1, with 13 bases fitting TRBD2. Trimming removed 4 bases from V and 5 bases from J; junction bases left unmatched: 6. This CDR3 has 16 residues. CDR1 is SGHRS, CDR2 YFSETQ, per germline. In DNA, the CDR3 is TGCGCCAGCAGCCCAATGACTAGCGGGGGGAACAATGAGCAGTTCTTC. This sequence encodes CASSPMTSGGNNEQFF.

This chain joins TRBV13 and TRBJ1-1, with 10 bases fitting TRBD1. The junction had 2 bases not matched to a gene; V was cut back by 3 bases and J by 1 base. This CDR3 has 15 amino acids. Germline CDR1 PRHDT, CDR2 FYEKMQ (reference sequence). CDR3 DNA: TGTGCCAGCAGCTTGTGGGACAGGGGGAACACTGAAGCTTTCTTT. It yields the protein CASSLWDRGNTEAFF.

CDR3 in DNA: TGTGCCAGCAGCTTAGGGACAGGGGAAGAGCAGTACTTC. Translated, it gives CASSLGTGEEQYF. The J gene is TRBJ2-7, the V gene TRBV7-9; 9 bases match TRBD1. The ends lost 1 base at V and 7 bases at J; junction bases unmatched: 2. The CDR3 runs 13 residues. CDR1 SEHNR and CDR2 FQNEAQ come from the germline V gene (reference sequence).

This chain links TRBV7-6 with TRBJ2-3; 7 nucleotides match TRBD2. V lost 5 bases to trimming and J lost 0 bases; unmatched junction nucleotides: 8. CDR1 is SGHVS and CDR2 is FNYEAQ in the germline V gene. The length of the CDR3 is 16 residues. The CDR3 protein is CASSPGGSGSTDTQYF. CDR3 bases: TGTGCCAGCAGCCCGGGGGGTAGCGGTAGCACAGATACGCAGTATTTT.

This chain links TRBV28 with TRBJ2-7, with 7 bases lining up with TRBD1. This CDR3 is 15 amino acids long. After removal of 6 bases from V and 3 bases from J, the junction contained 11 bases not matched to a gene. The germline V gene encodes CDR1 MDHEN and CDR2 SYDVKM. DNA for the CDR3: TGTGCCAGCAGCAGCCTTGAGGGACAGATCTACGAGCAGTACTTC. It translates to CASSSLEGQIYEQYF. Looking up the rest from reference TRBV28 and TRBJ2-7 gives the full variable domain: DVKVTQSSRYLVKRTGEKVFLECVQDMDHENMFWYRQDPGLGLRLIYFSYDVKMKEKGDIPEGYSVSREKKERFSLILESASTNQTSMYLCASSSLEGQIYEQYFGPGTRLTVT.

The chain joins TRBV6-5 to TRBJ1-2, with D possibly TRBD1 on 5 matching bases. The germline V gene has CDR1 MNHEY and CDR2 SVGAGI. V lost 0 bases to trimming and J lost 8 bases, with 13 bases between them. The CDR3 extends over 14 amino acids. CDR3 sequence reads: CASSYSTAVNGYTF. CDR3 coding DNA: TGTGCCAGCAGTTACTCGACAGCAGTGAACGGCTACACCTTC.

A single count supports this clone. The gene calls are TRBV4-3 and TRBJ2-7, with a tentative D call TRBD1 (8 bases). The V end lost 1 base, the J end lost 4 bases, and 11 bases lay between the germline ends. The CDR3 extends over 14 amino acids. The germline CDR1 and CDR2 sequences are LGHNA and YSLEER. The CDR3 DNA reads TGCGCCAGCAGCCAAGCACAGGGGGGGTACGAGCAGTACTTC. Amino acid sequence: CASSQAQGGYEQYF.

Of note for this clone: Within the sample, other DNA sequences also encode this same CDR3. This rearrangement joins TRBV12-3 or TRBV12-4 to TRBJ1-2; no firm D call. The V and J ends lost 6 bases and 4 bases respectively, with 6 bases between them. CDR3 size: 11 residues. The CDR3 reads CASSSGYGYTF. For the CDR3, the DNA is TGTGCCAGCAGCTCCGGCTATGGCTACACCTTC.

V usage is TRBV10-3 and J usage is TRBJ1-2, with D possibly matching TRBD1 (6 bases). Germline CDR1 and CDR2: ENHRY and SYGVKD. The germline V and J ends were trimmed by 6 bases and 0 bases, with 14 bases remaining between them. CDR3 length: 15 residues. In DNA, the CDR3 is TGTGCCATCAGCCTCCGGGACACAGCTAACTATGGCTACACCTTC. The encoded protein is CAISLRDTANYGYTF.

J is TRBJ2-5 and V is TRBV7-3, with unresolved D. Germline V CDR1 and CDR2: SGHTA, FQGTGA. Trimming shortened V by 5 bases and J by 1 base, and 8 bases separated the two germline ends. The CDR3 totals 13 residues. The CDR3 DNA reads TGTGCCAGCAGCCCCCATGTCCAAGAGACCCAGTACTTC. Protein: CASSPHVQETQYF.